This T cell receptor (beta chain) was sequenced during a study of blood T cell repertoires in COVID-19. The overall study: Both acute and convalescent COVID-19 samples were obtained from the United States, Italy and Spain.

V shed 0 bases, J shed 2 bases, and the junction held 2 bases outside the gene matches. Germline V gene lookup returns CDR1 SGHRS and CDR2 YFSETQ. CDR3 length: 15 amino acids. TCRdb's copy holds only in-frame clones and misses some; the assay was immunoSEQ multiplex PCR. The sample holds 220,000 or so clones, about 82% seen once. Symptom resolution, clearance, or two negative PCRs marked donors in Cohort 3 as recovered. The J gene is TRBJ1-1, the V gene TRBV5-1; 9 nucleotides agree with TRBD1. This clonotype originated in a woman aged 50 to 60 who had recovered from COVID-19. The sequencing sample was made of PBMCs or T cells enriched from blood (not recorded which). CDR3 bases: TGCGCCAGCAGCTTGGAGGGACAGGGTAACACTGAAGCTTTCTTT. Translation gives CASSLEGQGNTEAFF.